This is a list of T cell receptor beta chains from one sample in a study of CD8 T cells in Susac syndrome. Via MiXCR, TCRdb re-called the immunoSEQ multiplex PCR reads, giving one row per CDR3 protein. The sample contains roughly 200,000 distinct CDR3 sequences, roughly 94% of which appear only once. The specimen was CD4+ T cells from PBMCs. Receptors were obtained from a human donor with Susac syndrome. CDR3s include the opening cysteine and the closing phenylalanine or tryptophan. D genes are given only for firm matches.

TGTGCCAGCAGCTTAGATCGGGGATCTAATGAAAAACTGTTTTTT	CASSLDRGSNEKLFF	-	TRBV7-8	TRBJ1-4
TGTGCCAGCAGCCCGGGACAGGGGAGATCACCCCTCCACTTT	CASSPGQGRSPLHF	TRBD1	TRBV3-1	TRBJ1-6
TGTGCCTGGAGTGACAGGGACCCCTACGAGCAGTACTTC	CAWSDRDPYEQYF	-	TRBV30	TRBJ2-7
TGTGCCAGCAGCCTGGGACTAGCTGAGCACATTCAGTACTTC	CASSLGLAEHIQYF	TRBD2	TRBV7-2	TRBJ2-4
TGCAGTGCTTTATGGACTAGCTCGCAAGAGACCCAGTACTTC	CSALWTSSQETQYF	TRBD2	TRBV20-1	TRBJ2-5
TGTGCCAGCAGCGTAGGGGCAGATCCGAACACTGAAGCTTTCTTT	CASSVGADPNTEAFF	-	TRBV9	TRBJ1-1
TGTGCCAGCAGTGAAGCCTGGGAGACCCAGTACTTC	CASSEAWETQYF	-	TRBV6-1	TRBJ2-5
TGCGCCAGCAGCCAAGAGCAGGGCCGGTGGTACGAGCAGTACTTC	CASSQEQGRWYEQYF	-	TRBV4-1	TRBJ2-7
TGCAGTGCTAGAGCCGGGACTAGCAGCACCGGGGAGCTGTTTTTT	CSARAGTSSTGELFF	TRBD2	TRBV20-1	TRBJ2-2
TGCGCCAGCAGCTTGGGAGGGGTGGGCAATCAGCCCCAGCATTTT	CASSLGGVGNQPQHF	-	TRBV5-1	TRBJ1-5
TGCAGTGCTAGAGCAGGGTCTGGAAACACCATATATTTT	CSARAGSGNTIYF	-	TRBV20-1	TRBJ1-3
TGTGCCAGCAGCTCCATGACTAGCGGGGACTACAATGAGCAGTTCTTC	CASSSMTSGDYNEQFF	TRBD2	TRBV11-1	TRBJ2-1
TGTGCCAGCAGTGAGACCGGGACTAGCGGTTGGGGGTATGAGCAGTTCTTC	CASSETGTSGWGYEQFF	TRBD2	TRBV6-1	TRBJ2-1
TGTGCCAGCAGCACCCCCAGGGGACAGTATTATGGCTACACCTTC	CASSTPRGQYYGYTF	-	TRBV21-1	TRBJ1-2
TGTGCCAGCAGTTACTCGGGTCTGGGGGACGCGGGGTGGTACATTCAGTACTTC	CASSYSGLGDAGWYIQYF	-	TRBV6-2/TRBV6-3	TRBJ2-4
TGTGCCAGCAGCGGACAACAGGGAAGTTACGAGCAGTACTTC	CASSGQQGSYEQYF	-	TRBV11-2	TRBJ2-7
TGTGCCAGCAGTTCCGGCAGTACAATGGACTTC	CASSSGSTMDF	-	TRBV28	TRBJ2-7
TGCAGCGTTACTAGGGGGGGCGATGAAAAACTGTTTTTT	CSVTRGGDEKLFF	-	TRBV29-1	TRBJ1-4
TGCAGTGCTAGAGATCAGGGCAGGGAGGGTGGCAATGAGCAGTTCTTC	CSARDQGREGGNEQFF	TRBD2	TRBV20-1	TRBJ2-1
TGTGCCAGTAGTATCCAGCGCACAGATACGCAGTATTTT	CASSIQRTDTQYF	-	TRBV19	TRBJ2-3
TGTGCCAGCACCTCGGACAACTCCTCTGGCTACACCTTC	CASTSDNSSGYTF	-	TRBV2	TRBJ1-2
TGCAGCGTTGCGGGGCAGGGCCAGCCCCAGCATTTT	CSVAGQGQPQHF	-	TRBV29-1	TRBJ1-5